This record looks at one TCR beta chain sequence and its context. Data came from immunoSEQ multiplex PCR; TCRdb stores just in-frame clones and leaves some out. The repertoire includes about 67,000 clones, about 91% of them detected once, and approximately 3% sits in the top ten. This sample is drawn from a study of T cells after somatic rescue of genetic block. The CDR3 loop spans 15 amino acids. The ends were cut back, 3 bases at V and 0 bases at J, with 10 bases in the middle. Germline CDR1 SEHNR, CDR2 FQNEAQ (reference sequence). The chain uses TRBV7-9 and TRBJ2-3; possibly TRBD1 for D (6 bases). The receptor's source is a man aged 35-49 years. Sequenced material: peripheral blood mononuclear cells (PBMCs). The CDR3 coding sequence is TGTGCCAGCAGCTTGACAGGATCTAGCACAGATACGCAGTATTTT. It codes for CASSLTGSSTDTQYF.